This entry lists 2 T cell receptor beta chains sequenced from one sample in a study of cytotoxic CD8 clonotypes in ibrutinib-treated CLL. The method was immunoSEQ multiplex PCR; TCRdb's version includes in-frame clones alone and lacks a portion of them. In the table there are around 330,000 clones, over 55% of which are singletons. The material sequenced was PBMCs, taken after 36 months of ibrutinib treatment. These receptors all stem from a human donor with chronic lymphocytic leukemia.

This chain links TRBV15 with TRBJ2-3, with TRBD2 matching 7 bases. The V gene end was trimmed by 0 bases and the J gene end by 5 bases; junction bases not matched to a gene: 20. Germline V CDR1 and CDR2: LNHNV, YYDKDF (reference sequence). This CDR3 has 20 residues. The CDR3 DNA reads TGTGCCACCAGCAGAGAGGGCCTAGCGGATTACCTCCTCCTCAAAGATACGCAGTATTTT. This encodes CATSREGLADYLLLKDTQYF.

This clone occurred once. The rearrangement joins TRBV9 to TRBJ2-3; 10 bases map to TRBD2. The CDR3 is 16 amino acids. The V gene's germline CDR1 is SGDLS and CDR2 YYNGEE. The V gene end was trimmed by 3 bases and the J gene end by 0 bases; junction bases not matched to a gene: 4. CDR3 DNA sequence: TGTGCCAGCAGCGCAGCGGGAGGGTTGAGCACAGATACGCAGTATTTT. Protein product: CASSAAGGLSTDTQYF.